The rows below give T cell receptor beta chains drawn from one sample of a study of breast tumors, draining lymph nodes, adjacent tissues. In TCRdb, the multiplex PCR reads were re-called with MiXCR into one record per CDR3 protein. The sample records about 17,000 distinct CDR3 sequences, roughly 64% being singletons. Material for sequencing was tumor-adjacent breast tissue. These receptors were obtained from a female donor with breast cancer. Some clones in this sample may be carry-over from other donors' samples. Each CDR3 is given with its conserved first and last residue. The D gene is left open where the match is weak. Only some rows state a clone size, as once, few, many or a class for expanded clones.

cdr3_nt	cdr3_aa	v_call	clone_size	d_call	j_call
TGCAGTGCTAAGGGGCATGGAAACACCATATATTTT	CSAKGHGNTIYF	TRBV20-1	-	-	TRBJ1-3
TGTGCCAGCAGCCCCACGGGACTAGCGGGAGGTCAGGGGGAGACCCAGTACTTC	CASSPTGLAGGQGETQYF	TRBV11-2	few	TRBD2	TRBJ2-5
TGTGCCAGCAGCCGGCCCGGGGGAAGCTCCTACGAGCAGTACTTC	CASSRPGGSSYEQYF	TRBV7-6	-	-	TRBJ2-7
TGTGCCAGCAGTGAAACCGTTACAGGGGATTACTATGGCTACACCTTC	CASSETVTGDYYGYTF	TRBV25-1	-	TRBD1	TRBJ1-2
TGTGCCAGCAGCCGGGAACTAGCGGGGGGGAGTGGTTCACCCCTCCACTTT	CASSRELAGGSGSPLHF	TRBV5-5	-	-	TRBJ1-6
TGTGCCAGCAGCCAAGGAACAGGGGGCAATGGCTACACCTTC	CASSQGTGGNGYTF	TRBV4-2	medium-sized	TRBD1	TRBJ1-2
TGCAGCGTGGCCGGGACGGCAGATACGCAGTATTTT	CSVAGTADTQYF	TRBV29-1	-	-	TRBJ2-3
TGCAGTGCTAGAGATCCCCGAGCGTCAAGAGAAAAACTGTTTTTT	CSARDPRASREKLFF	TRBV20-1	-	-	TRBJ1-4
TGTGCCAGCAAGGGAAATAACTATGGCTACACCTTC	CASKGNNYGYTF	TRBV9	once	-	TRBJ1-2
TGTGCCAGCAGTTACAGGTCTCGGGGCTACACCTTC	CASSYRSRGYTF	TRBV6-2/TRBV6-3	once	-	TRBJ1-2
TGTGCCAGCAGAATAGTCAATAGCGGGAGGATTGATGAGCAGTTCTTC	CASRIVNSGRIDEQFF	TRBV7-9	few	TRBD2	TRBJ2-1
TGTGCCAGCAGCTTGACAGGGAGATATAATTCACCCCTCCACTTT	CASSLTGRYNSPLHF	TRBV7-2	-	TRBD1	TRBJ1-6
TGTGCCATCAGCCAATTACAGGGCTACAATGAGCAGTTCTTC	CAISQLQGYNEQFF	TRBV10-3	-	-	TRBJ2-1
TGCAGCGTTGTAGGGCAAACGGGACAGGGGTACCCCTACGAGCAGTACTTC	CSVVGQTGQGYPYEQYF	TRBV29-1	-	TRBD1	TRBJ2-7
TGTGCCAGCCAGAAGGGACAGGGTCGTCTTGGCTACACCTTC	CASQKGQGRLGYTF	TRBV6-5	medium-sized	TRBD1	TRBJ1-2
TGTGCCAGCAGACGCACAGGGGGGAGCACAGATACGCAGTATTTT	CASRRTGGSTDTQYF	TRBV2	medium-sized	TRBD1	TRBJ2-3
TGTGCCAGCTCTCAAGGGGGTACGGAAAAACTGTTTTTT	CASSQGGTEKLFF	TRBV7-3	-	-	TRBJ1-4
TGCAGTGCTCCCCAAGATCGGGGTTTAAACTATGGCTACACCTTC	CSAPQDRGLNYGYTF	TRBV20-1	once	-	TRBJ1-2
TGTGCCAGCAGCACAGGACTGATTGGGAATGGCTACCCCTTC	CASSTGLIGNGYPF	TRBV7-2	-	-	TRBJ1-2
TGTGCCAGCAGCTTATCGGGGTCCGGGGCCAACGTCCTGACTTTC	CASSLSGSGANVLTF	TRBV7-9	-	-	TRBJ2-6
TGCGCCAGCAGCCGGAGCGCTAGCGGACACGAGACCCAGTACTTC	CASSRSASGHETQYF	TRBV5-1	many	TRBD2	TRBJ2-5
TGCAGTGCTTACCCCGGGACTAGCGGGGGCCGTAATGAGCAGTTCTTC	CSAYPGTSGGRNEQFF	TRBV20-1	once	TRBD2	TRBJ2-1
TGTGCCAGCAGTCCAGTGGGGGATAACTATGGCTACACCTTC	CASSPVGDNYGYTF	TRBV6-5	many	-	TRBJ1-2
TGTGCCAGTAGTATATCTGGAGGGGCAGAGACCCAGTACTTC	CASSISGGAETQYF	TRBV19	many	-	TRBJ2-5
TGTGCCAGTGGCTCCTATAATTCACCCCTCCACTTT	CASGSYNSPLHF	TRBV25-1	few	-	TRBJ1-6
TGTGCCAGCAGTGAAGGCGACAGCCCCTACGAGCAGTACTTC	CASSEGDSPYEQYF	TRBV6-1	many	-	TRBJ2-7
TGTGCTAGCAGCTTAGTAGGAGGGACCGGGGAGCTGTTTTTT	CASSLVGGTGELFF	TRBV7-7	medium-sized	-	TRBJ2-2
TGTGCCACCAGCAGAGGAACAGGAGGGGGCTATGGCTACACCTTC	CATSRGTGGGYGYTF	TRBV15	medium-sized	-	TRBJ1-2
TGCAGTGCTAGAGCACTGAGGCGGGAGCAAGAGACCCAGTACTTC	CSARALRREQETQYF	TRBV20-1	-	TRBD2	TRBJ2-5
TGTGCCAGCAGCCTCGGGAGCCAGGGTCGGTCGAATGAGCAGTTCTTC	CASSLGSQGRSNEQFF	TRBV5-6	-	-	TRBJ2-1
TGCGCCAGCAGCCAGTTAGACGGCTACGAGCAGTACTTC	CASSQLDGYEQYF	TRBV5-1	large	-	TRBJ2-7
TGTGCCACCAGTGTGGACTACAATGAGCAGTTCTTC	CATSVDYNEQFF	TRBV24-1	-	-	TRBJ2-1
TGTGCCAGCAGCCAAGATGATGCAGGTTGGGCAGAGACCCAGTACTTC	CASSQDDAGWAETQYF	TRBV4-2	-	-	TRBJ2-5
TGCAGCGGGCGGGACAGGGGGCTCAATGAGCAGTTCTTC	CSGRDRGLNEQFF	TRBV29-1	-	TRBD1	TRBJ2-1
TGCAGCGTTGACCCTTACCAGACTAGCGGGAGGTCCGACAATGAGCAGTTCTTC	CSVDPYQTSGRSDNEQFF	TRBV29-1	-	TRBD2	TRBJ2-1
TGCAGTGCTAGAGATCGGGGGGGTTACGGCTACACCTTC	CSARDRGGYGYTF	TRBV20-1	medium-sized	-	TRBJ1-2
TGTGCCAGCAGCTCCGGGACAACCAATGAAAAACTGTTTTTT	CASSSGTTNEKLFF	TRBV7-9	-	-	TRBJ1-4
TGTGCCAACAGCGTAGAAGGGTCCCGCTCACCCCCCCACTTT	CANSVEGSRSPPHF	TRBV9	-	-	TRBJ1-6
TGTGCCAGCAGATCGACAGGCGCCACTTACCAAGAGACCCAGTACTTC	CASRSTGATYQETQYF	TRBV6-2/TRBV6-3	once	-	TRBJ2-5
TGTGCCAGCAGTAGAAAGCGGGAGCAGCCCCAGCATTTT	CASSRKREQPQHF	TRBV12-3/TRBV12-4	-	-	TRBJ1-5
TGTGCCAGCAGCGTACAGGGAGCCGGGGAGCTGTTTTTT	CASSVQGAGELFF	TRBV7-3	-	-	TRBJ2-2
TGTGCCTGGAGTGTTGGGGGGGGAGCTGGGGCCAACGTCCTGACTTTC	CAWSVGGGAGANVLTF	TRBV30	-	TRBD2	TRBJ2-6
TGCAGTGCTAGAGATACTGGGTTCACTGAAGCTTTCTTT	CSARDTGFTEAFF	TRBV20-1	many	-	TRBJ1-1
TGTGCCAGCAGCACTCCCCGGGAGAGCAATCAGCCCCAGCATTTT	CASSTPRESNQPQHF	TRBV28	many	-	TRBJ1-5
TGTGCCTGGAGTGTAACCACCGGCTATGGCTACACCTTC	CAWSVTTGYGYTF	TRBV30	-	-	TRBJ1-2
TGCAGTGCTAGAGCGCTTGTCTATGGCTACACCTTC	CSARALVYGYTF	TRBV20-1	-	-	TRBJ1-2